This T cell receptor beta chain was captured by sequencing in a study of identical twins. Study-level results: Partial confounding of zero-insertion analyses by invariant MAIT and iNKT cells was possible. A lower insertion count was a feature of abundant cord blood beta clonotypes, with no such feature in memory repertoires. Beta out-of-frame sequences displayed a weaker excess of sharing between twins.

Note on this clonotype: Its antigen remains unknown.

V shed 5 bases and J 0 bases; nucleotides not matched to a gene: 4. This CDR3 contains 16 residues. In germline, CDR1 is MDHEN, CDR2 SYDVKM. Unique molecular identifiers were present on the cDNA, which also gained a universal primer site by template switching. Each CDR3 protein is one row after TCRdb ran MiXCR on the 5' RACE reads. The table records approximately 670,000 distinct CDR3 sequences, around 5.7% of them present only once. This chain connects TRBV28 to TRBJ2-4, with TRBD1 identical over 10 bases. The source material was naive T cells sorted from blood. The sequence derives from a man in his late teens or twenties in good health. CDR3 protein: CASSTRDRGAKNIQYF. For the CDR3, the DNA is TGTGCCAGCAGTACCCGGGACAGGGGAGCCAAAAACATTCAGTACTTC.